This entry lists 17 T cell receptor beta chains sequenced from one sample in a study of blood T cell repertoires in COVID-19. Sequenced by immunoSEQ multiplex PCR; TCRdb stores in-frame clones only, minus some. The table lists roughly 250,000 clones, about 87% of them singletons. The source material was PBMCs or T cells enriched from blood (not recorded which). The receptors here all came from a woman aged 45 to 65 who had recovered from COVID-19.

This chain's CDR3 is CASRPFGGDYGYTF. The CDR3 DNA is TGTGCCAGCAGACCTTTTGGCGGAGATTATGGCTACACCTTC. The genes are TRBV28 and TRBJ1-2; no reliable D call. The CDR3 totals 14 residues. The V gene's germline CDR1 is MDHEN and CDR2 SYDVKM. V dropped 6 bases and J dropped 5 bases, with 16 bases sitting between them.

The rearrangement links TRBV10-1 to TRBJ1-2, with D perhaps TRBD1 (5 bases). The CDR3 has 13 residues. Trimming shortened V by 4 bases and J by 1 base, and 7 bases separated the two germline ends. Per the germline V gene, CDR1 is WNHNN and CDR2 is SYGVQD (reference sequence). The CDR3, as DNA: TGCGCCAGCAGTGTAAGGGGTAACTATGGCTACACCTTC. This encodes CASSVRGNYGYTF.

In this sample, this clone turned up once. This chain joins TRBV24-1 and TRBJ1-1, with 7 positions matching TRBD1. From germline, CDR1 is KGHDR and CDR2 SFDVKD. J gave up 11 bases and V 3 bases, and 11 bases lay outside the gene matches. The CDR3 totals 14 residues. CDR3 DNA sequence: TGTGCCACCAGTGATCCCCGGACAGGAACGAGGGCTTTCTTT. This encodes CATSDPRTGTRAFF.

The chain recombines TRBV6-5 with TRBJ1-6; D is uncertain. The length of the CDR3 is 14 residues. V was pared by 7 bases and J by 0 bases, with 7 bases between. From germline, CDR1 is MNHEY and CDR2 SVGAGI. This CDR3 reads CASTLSSYNSPLHF. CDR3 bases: TGTGCCAGCACCCTTAGCTCCTATAATTCACCCCTCCACTTT.

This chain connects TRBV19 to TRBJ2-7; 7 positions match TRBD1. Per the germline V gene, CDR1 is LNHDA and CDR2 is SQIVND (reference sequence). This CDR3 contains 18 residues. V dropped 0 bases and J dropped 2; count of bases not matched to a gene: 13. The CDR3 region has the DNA TGTGCCAGTAGTATAGACTATAGAACAGGGGTCGTAACCTACGAGCAGTACTTC. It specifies CASSIDYRTGVVTYEQYF. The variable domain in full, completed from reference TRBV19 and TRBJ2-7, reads DGGITQSPKYLFRKEGQNVTLSCEQNLNHDAMYWYRQDPGQGLRLIYYSQIVNDFQKGDIAEGYSVSREKKESFPLTVTSAQKNPTAFYLCASSIDYRTGVVTYEQYFGPGTRLTVT.

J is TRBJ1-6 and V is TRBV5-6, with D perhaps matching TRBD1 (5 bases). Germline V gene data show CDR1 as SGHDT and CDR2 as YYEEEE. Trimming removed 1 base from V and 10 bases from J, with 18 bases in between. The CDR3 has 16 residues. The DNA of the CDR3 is TGTGCCAGCAGCTTGCTCTCCGGGGGATCAACCTCACCCCTCCACTTT. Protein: CASSLLSGGSTSPLHF.

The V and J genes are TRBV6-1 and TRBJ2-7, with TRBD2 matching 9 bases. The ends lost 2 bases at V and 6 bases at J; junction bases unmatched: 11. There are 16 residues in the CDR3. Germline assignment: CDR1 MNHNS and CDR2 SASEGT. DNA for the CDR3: TGTGCCAGCAGTGAAAGACTAGCGGTTCCAGGTGGCGAGCAGTACTTC. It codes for CASSERLAVPGGEQYF.

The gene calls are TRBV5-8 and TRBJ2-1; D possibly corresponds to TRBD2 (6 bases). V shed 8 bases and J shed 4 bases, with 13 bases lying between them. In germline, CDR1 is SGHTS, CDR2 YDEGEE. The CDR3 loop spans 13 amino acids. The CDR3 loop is CARLGTRYNEQFF. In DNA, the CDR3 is TGTGCCAGACTCGGGACTCGGTACAATGAGCAGTTCTTC.

The CDR3 DNA is TGTGCCAGCAGTAACCGCGGATTTTGGACTAATGAAAAACTGTTTTTT. Its translation is CASSNRGFWTNEKLFF. The V gene is TRBV28, the J gene TRBJ1-4; D is unresolved. Between the trimmed V and J ends, which lost 5 bases and 2 bases, there was a span of 15 bases. The length of the CDR3 is 16 residues. Germline V gives CDR1 MDHEN, CDR2 SYDVKM. The full variable domain, rest sourced from reference TRBV28 and TRBJ1-4, is DVKVTQSSRYLVKRTGEKVFLECVQDMDHENMFWYRQDPGLGLRLIYFSYDVKMKEKGDIPEGYSVSREKKERFSLILESASTNQTSMYLCASSNRGFWTNEKLFFGSGTQLSVL.

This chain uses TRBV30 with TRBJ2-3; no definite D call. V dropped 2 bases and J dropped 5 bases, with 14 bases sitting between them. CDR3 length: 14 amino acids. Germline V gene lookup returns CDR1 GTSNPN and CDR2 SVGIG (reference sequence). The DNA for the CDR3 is TGTGCCTGGAGTCTAGACCTCGATGTAGATACGCAGTATTTT. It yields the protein CAWSLDLDVDTQYF.

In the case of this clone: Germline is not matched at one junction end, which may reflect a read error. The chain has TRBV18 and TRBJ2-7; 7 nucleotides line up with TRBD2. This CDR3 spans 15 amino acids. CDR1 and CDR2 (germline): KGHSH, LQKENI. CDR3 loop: CASSPGFGRSSEQYF. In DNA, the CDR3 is TGTGCCAGCTCACCCGGTTTCGGGAGGTCCTCCGAGCAGTACTTC.

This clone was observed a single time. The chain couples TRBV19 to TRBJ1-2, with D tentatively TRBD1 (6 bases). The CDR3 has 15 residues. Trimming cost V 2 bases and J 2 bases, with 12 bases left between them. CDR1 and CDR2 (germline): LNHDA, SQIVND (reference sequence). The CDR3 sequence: CASSISRGSNYGYTF. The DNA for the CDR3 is TGTGCCAGTAGTATATCAAGGGGGAGCAACTATGGCTACACCTTC.

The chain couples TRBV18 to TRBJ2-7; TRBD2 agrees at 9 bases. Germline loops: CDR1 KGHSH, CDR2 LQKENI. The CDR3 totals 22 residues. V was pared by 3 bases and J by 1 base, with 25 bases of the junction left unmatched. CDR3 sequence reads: CASSPPPSRGPEAGGRSYEQYF. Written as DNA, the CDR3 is TGTGCCAGCTCACCCCCCCCAAGCCGGGGGCCGGAGGCGGGAGGGCGGTCCTACGAGCAGTACTTC.

The CDR3 here is CASSPDRGSNEQFF. In nucleotides, the CDR3 is TGTGCCAGCAGTCCAGACAGGGGATCCAATGAGCAGTTCTTC. The chain uses TRBV6-5 and TRBJ2-1, with 8 nucleotides matching TRBD1. Germline CDR1 MNHEY, CDR2 SVGAGI. J gave up 6 bases and V 5 bases, and 6 bases lay outside the gene matches. This CDR3 is built from 14 residues.

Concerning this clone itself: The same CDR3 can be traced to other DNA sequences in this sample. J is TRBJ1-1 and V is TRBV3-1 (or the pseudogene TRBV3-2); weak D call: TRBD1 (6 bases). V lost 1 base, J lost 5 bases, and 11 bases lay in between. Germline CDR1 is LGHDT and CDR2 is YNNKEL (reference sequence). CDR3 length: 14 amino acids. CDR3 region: CASSQGGGGTEAFF. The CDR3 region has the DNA TGTGCCAGCAGCCAAGGGGGAGGGGGAACTGAAGCTTTCTTT.

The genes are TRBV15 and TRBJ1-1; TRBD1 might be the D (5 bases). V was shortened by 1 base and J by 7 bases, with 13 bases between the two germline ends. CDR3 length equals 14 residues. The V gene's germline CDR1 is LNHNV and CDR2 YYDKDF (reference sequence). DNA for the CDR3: TGTGCCACCAGCAGAGCGGGGGGTCAGGGTGAAGCTTTCTTT. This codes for CATSRAGGQGEAFF.

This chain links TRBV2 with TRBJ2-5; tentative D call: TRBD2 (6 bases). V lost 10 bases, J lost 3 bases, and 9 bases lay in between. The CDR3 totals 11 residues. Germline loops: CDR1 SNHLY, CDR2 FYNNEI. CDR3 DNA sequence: TGTGCCACCGGGACTGAAGAGACCCAGTACTTC. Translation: CATGTEETQYF.